This T cell receptor beta chain was profiled in a study of T cell repertoires in cytomegalovirus infection. Study information: HLA-C-restricted CMV epitopes, recently identified, and well-studied HLA-B-restricted ones were used by the study. It can be stated that public TCR beta signatures indicated CMV infection as well as a matching HLA type.

Regarding the study as a whole: HLA-C-restricted CMV-specific TCR beta clonotypes were dominant in the ex vivo response. Totalled public TCR beta family frequency picked out people who carried CMV plus the relevant HLA.

The CDR3 loop spans 13 amino acids. From germline, CDR1 is GTSNPN and CDR2 SVGIG (reference sequence). With 5 bases removed from V and 8 bases from J, the gap between germline ends came to 18 bases. Remarks on this clonotype: The antigen is not known.

TCRdb used MiXCR to reprocess the reads, holding one entry per CDR3 protein. This table has just under 500,000 distinct CDR3 sequences, more than 30% appearing once. The sequence was obtained from a human donor in good health (CMV status not recorded). Some clones in this sample may be carry-over from other donors' samples. The specimen comprised cultured PBMCs, sampled from culture after CMV antigen stimulation. J is TRBJ1-2 and V is TRBV30, with D unresolved. The CDR3 here is CAWRGGTSTGYTF. The CDR3 nucleotides are TGTGCCTGGCGGGGAGGCACTTCCACGGGCTACACCTTC. The full variable domain, completed using reference TRBV30 and TRBJ1-2, is SQTIHQWPATLVQPVGSPLSLECTVEGTSNPNLYWYRQAAGRGLQLLFYSVGIGQISSEVPQNLSASRPQDRQFILSSKKLLLSDSGFYLCAWRGGTSTGYTFGSGTRLTVV.